This entry features one TCR beta chain sequence. The antigen is unknown. This record comes from a study of T cells in localized non-small cell lung cancer. The table came from immunoSEQ multiplex PCR; TCRdb's copy has only in-frame clones and leaves some out. The table has tens of thousands of clones, about 89% seen once; the top ten hold 13%. Germline V CDR1 and CDR2: SGHTA, FQGNSA. V lost 4 bases and J lost 3, with 17 bases in between. The CDR3 is 16 amino acids. General study points: Patients showing higher blood T cell density tended to see longer overall survival. There was higher T cell clonality in uninvolved adjacent lung than in tumor, and it was highest there.

Sequences were derived from peripheral blood, sampled before any cancer treatment. This clonotype was sampled from a male donor older than 55 with stage I lung adenocarcinoma. The rearrangement joins TRBV7-2 to TRBJ2-3, with D possibly TRBD2 on 7 matching bases. Here the CDR3 DNA reads TGTGCCAGCAGCTCCGCGGGGGCATTCGGGACAGATACGCAGTATTTT. Translation: CASSSAGAFGTDTQYF.